The 5 T cell receptor beta chains presented below share a single source sample, sequenced in a study of T cells in tuberculosis. Sequenced by immunoSEQ multiplex PCR; TCRdb stores in-frame clones only, minus some. The table has about 24,000 clones, roughly 95% seen once. Specimen: PBMCs. The receptors were sampled from a donor between 10 and 35 years old with latent tuberculosis or without tuberculosis infection.

V is TRBV9 and J is TRBJ2-3; 7 bases line up with TRBD1. Losses at the gene ends were 0 bases for V and 7 bases for J; bases not matched to a gene: 11. Germline V gene data show CDR1 as SGDLS and CDR2 as YYNGEE. This CDR3 contains 16 residues. The CDR3 spells CASSVGFQGVGNTQYF. The CDR3 DNA reads TGTGCCAGCAGCGTAGGTTTCCAGGGGGTCGGAAATACGCAGTATTTT.

V and J are TRBV14 and TRBJ1-1; no definite D call. CDR1 and CDR2 (germline): SGHDN, FVKESK. This CDR3 region has 13 residues. V dropped 5 bases and J dropped 0 bases, with 7 bases sitting between them. The CDR3 sequence is CASSEGLNTEAFF. CDR3 sequence (DNA): TGTGCCAGCAGCGAGGGTTTGAACACTGAAGCTTTCTTT.

In this sample, this clone turned up once. The V call is TRBV19, the J call TRBJ1-6; a possible D gene is TRBD1 (5 bases). Germline lookup yields CDR1 LNHDA and CDR2 SQIVND (reference sequence). The CDR3 totals 13 residues. Trimming removed 4 bases at V and 9 bases at J, with 10 bases between. CDR3 nucleotide sequence: TGTGCCAGTAGTAAAGGGGCTGGTTCACCCCTCCACTTT. This codes for CASSKGAGSPLHF.

The V and J genes are TRBV6-4 and TRBJ1-1, with 8 bases aligning to TRBD1. The trim removed 2 bases at V and 2 bases at J, leaving 1 base unmatched. CDR3 size: 14 residues. Germline values: CDR1 MRHNA, CDR2 SNTAGT. Here the CDR3 DNA reads TGTGCCAGCAGTGACGGGACAGGAAACACTGAAGCTTTCTTT. It yields the protein CASSDGTGNTEAFF.

The chain has TRBV9 and TRBJ2-3; 10 positions agree with TRBD1. The CDR3 is made up of 17 amino acids. From germline, CDR1 is SGDLS and CDR2 YYNGEE. The ends lost 0 bases at V and 5 bases at J; junction bases unmatched: 9. The CDR3 DNA follows: TGTGCCAGCAGCGTAGATGGACAGGGGGATGGTATAGATACGCAGTATTTT. Translated, it gives CASSVDGQGDGIDTQYF.